The subject of this entry is one TCR beta chain. This specimen comes from a study of T cell changes during pregnancy in multiple sclerosis. Trimming stripped 4 bases from V and 5 bases from J, with 18 bases between. The CDR3 extends over 15 amino acids. Germline V CDR1 and CDR2: SGHKS, YYEKEE (reference sequence). Clones were read by immunoSEQ multiplex PCR, and TCRdb kept only the in-frame ones, dropping some. This sample yields tens of thousands of clones, of which about 96% are seen a single time; 2% to 2.5% belongs to the top ten. This chain connects TRBV5-5 to TRBJ1-2; D remains unclear. The TCR comes from a female donor with multiple sclerosis, enrolled in a pregnancy study. The sample was CD8+ T cells from peripheral blood mononuclear cells, taken after pregnancy. The chain's CDR3 is CASSPVLGDGYGYTF. For the CDR3, the DNA is TGTGCCAGCAGCCCCGTGCTAGGTGATGGATATGGCTACACCTTC.